One sample yielded the 8 T cell receptor beta chains listed below, sequenced in a study of graft-versus-host responses after intestinal transplantation. Method: immunoSEQ multiplex PCR; TCRdb's copy keeps in-frame clones and lacks some. The table shows fewer than 25,000 clones, with approximately 46% occurring only once. The starting material was alloreactive CD4+ T cells from a mixed lymphocyte reaction culture, obtained before intestinal transplant. Described subset: CFSE-low proliferating T cells sorted from roughly 6-day pre-transplant mixed lymphocyte reaction (GvH or HvG direction). The receptors shown here come from a human patient who received an intestinal transplant.

This clone has only a few counts. CDR3 DNA sequence: TGTGCCAGCAGCTCGATGCCAGGAGGGGACACTGAAGCTTTCTTT. This translates into CASSSMPGGDTEAFF. J is TRBJ1-1 and V is TRBV7-3; D might be TRBD1 (5 bases). V lost 4 bases and J lost 3, with 15 bases in between. CDR3 length: 15 amino acids. Germline loops: CDR1 SGHTA, CDR2 FQGTGA.

This clone was observed a handful of times. V gene TRBV9 combines with J gene TRBJ2-7, with 7 bases that match TRBD1. Looked up from germline, CDR1 is SGDLS and CDR2 is YYNGEE. The CDR3 loop spans 15 amino acids. V shed 0 bases, J shed 3 bases, and the junction held 6 bases outside the gene matches. The CDR3, as DNA: TGTGCCAGCAGCGTAGGTCCGGGACAGTTCTACGAGCAGTACTTC. It codes for CASSVGPGQFYEQYF.

The chain combines TRBV7-9 with TRBJ2-7, with D possibly matching TRBD2 (5 bases). Germline loops: CDR1 SEHNR, CDR2 FQNEAQ (reference sequence). The CDR3 is 15 residues long. V was trimmed by 5 bases and J by 0 bases, leaving 14 bases between them. The CDR3 DNA reads TGTGCCAGCAGCCCCGGGGTCCTGAGCTCCTACGAGCAGTACTTC. Encoded protein: CASSPGVLSSYEQYF.

The chain has TRBV2 and TRBJ2-7; tentative D call: TRBD1 (6 bases). Germline CDR1 is SNHLY and CDR2 is FYNNEI. This CDR3 contains 15 residues. V was cut by 8 bases and J by 7 bases, with 24 bases left in between. CDR3 nucleotides: TGTGCCAGCGGAAGACAGGTTTCGGCTACGCGGGAGCAGTACTTC. Translation gives CASGRQVSATREQYF. The full variable domain, rest sourced from reference TRBV2 and TRBJ2-7, is EPEVTQTPSHQVTQMGQEVILRCVPISNHLYFYWYRQILGQKVEFLVSFYNNEISEKSEIFDDQFSVERPDGSNFTLKIRSTKLEDSAMYFCASGRQVSATREQYFGPGTRLTVT.

The chain uses TRBV5-4 and TRBJ2-4; 8 bases agree with TRBD2. CDR1 SGHNT and CDR2 YYREEE come from the germline V gene (reference sequence). V was clipped by 4 bases and J by 7 bases; unmatched bases: 10. The CDR3 contains 15 residues. The CDR3 DNA is TGTGCCAGCAGCCCAAATCCGGGGGGGGAGAACATTCAGTACTTC. Translated: CASSPNPGGENIQYF.

In regard to this clone: At the DNA level, this CDR3 is encoded by other sequences in the same sample as well. DNA of the CDR3: TGCGCCAGCAGCCAAGATCGGACCGGGACAGGGGGTTCCGGGGCCAACGTCCTGACTTTC. This gives the protein CASSQDRTGTGGSGANVLTF. The chain recombines TRBV4-1 with TRBJ2-6, with 11 bases that match TRBD1. V shed 0 bases, J shed 4 bases, and the junction held 11 bases outside the gene matches. The CDR3 runs to 20 residues. Germline V gene data show CDR1 as MGHRA and CDR2 as YSYEKL.

The V call is TRBV7-8, the J call TRBJ2-1, with 10 bases fitting TRBD2. V shed 0 bases and J 7 bases; nucleotides not matched to a gene: 9. Germline values: CDR1 SGHVS, CDR2 FQNEAQ. The CDR3 is 17 amino acids. The CDR3 nucleotides are TGTGCCAGCAGCTTAGCGTTGCTAGCGGGGGCCTTGAATGAGCAGTTCTTC. Its translation: CASSLALLAGALNEQFF.

This clone came up a few times. The rearrangement joins TRBV6-6 to TRBJ2-5; tentatively, D is TRBD1 (5 bases). Germline V lookup: CDR1 MNHNY, CDR2 SVGAGI (reference sequence). The CDR3 length is 15 residues. Trimming took 4 bases from V and 3 from J, leaving 15 bases between them. In nucleotides, the CDR3 is TGTGCCAGCAGTTTGAGTGGGGCGTTAAAAGAGACCCAGTACTTC. Protein product: CASSLSGALKETQYF.